This is a list of T cell receptor beta chains from one sample in a study of quantifying T cell responses using KT2 cells. TCRdb ran MiXCR on the UMI-ligation and nested PCR reads and lists one entry per CDR3 protein. Seen here are over 55,000 distinct CDR3 sequences, 9% to 15% observed once, and the top ten hold roughly 9.5%. Sequencing input: PBMCs spiked with cells of the T cell clone KT2. The receptors were gathered from a human donor. The conserved cysteine and the conserved F or W are not part of the CDR3 here. Fields, in order: V gene, J gene, CDR3 protein.

TRBV29-1	TRBJ1-1	SVEQTGNTEAF
TRBV20-1	TRBJ2-3	SAASPRADTQY
TRBV12-3/TRBV12-4	TRBJ2-7	ASSLGPAGGSYEQY
TRBV5-4	TRBJ2-7	ASTGGPSSYEQY
TRBV6-5	TRBJ1-6	ASSYVGRNNNSPLH
TRBV6-2/TRBV6-3	TRBJ1-1	ASSWPPNTEAF
TRBV6-5	TRBJ2-3	ASSYSLDRLAGASGSDTQY
TRBV7-3	TRBJ2-5	ASSPGGGGAKETQY
TRBV9	TRBJ2-2	ASSVDPGAGELF
TRBV6-5	TRBJ2-7	ASSYSGGSPYEQY
TRBV4-1	TRBJ1-1	ASRRGVSTEAF
TRBV7-3	TRBJ2-2	ASSLGGTANTGELF
TRBV11-2	TRBJ2-7	ASSSWTGDNFIYEQY
TRBV14	TRBJ2-2	ASSQGQYGRGAYTGELF
TRBV7-3	TRBJ1-1	ASSPGRRTEAF
TRBV29-1	TRBJ2-1	SVEGEDRTYNEQF
TRBV2	TRBJ1-1	ASSLGMNTEAF
TRBV4-2	TRBJ2-1	ASSQDRERREQF
TRBV2	TRBJ1-1	ASRGPAQAF
TRBV14	TRBJ2-3	ASNRGGSADTQY
TRBV5-6	TRBJ2-1	ASSSGINDRDYNEQF
TRBV2	TRBJ2-3	ASSGTRPTTDTQY
TRBV10-3	TRBJ2-3	AISETADTQY
TRBV15	TRBJ1-4	ATSREVGRGGEKLF
TRBV20-1	TRBJ2-5	SAKRVLRERVRETRETQY
TRBV30	TRBJ2-3	AWSGRTDTQY
TRBV3-1	TRBJ2-6	ASSQEGQGARGVLT